This T cell receptor (beta chain) emerged from a study of control samples from healthy donors and cancer patients. CDR3 length: 13 residues. Trimming removed 0 bases from V and 3 bases from J, with 6 bases in between. Germline V CDR1 and CDR2: SGHRS, YFSETQ. Sequencing used immunoSEQ multiplex PCR; TCRdb keeps in-frame clones, though not all of them. The sample yields 120,000 or so clones, 88% seen once. The rearrangement joins TRBV5-1 to TRBJ1-1, with D perhaps matching TRBD1 (5 bases). This receptor was identified in a woman aged 60-70 years with lung cancer. Specimen: PBMCs. The CDR3, as DNA: TGCGCCAGCAGCTTGGCGGGGGACACTGAAGCTTTCTTT. Translating gives CASSLAGDTEAFF. Based on the CDR3 plus reference TRBV5-1 and TRBJ1-1, the full variable domain is KAGVTQTPRYLIKTRGQQVTLSCSPISGHRSVSWYQQTPGQGLQFLFEYFSETQRNKGNFPGRFSGRQFSNSRSEMNVSTLELGDSALYLCASSLAGDTEAFFGQGTRLTVV.